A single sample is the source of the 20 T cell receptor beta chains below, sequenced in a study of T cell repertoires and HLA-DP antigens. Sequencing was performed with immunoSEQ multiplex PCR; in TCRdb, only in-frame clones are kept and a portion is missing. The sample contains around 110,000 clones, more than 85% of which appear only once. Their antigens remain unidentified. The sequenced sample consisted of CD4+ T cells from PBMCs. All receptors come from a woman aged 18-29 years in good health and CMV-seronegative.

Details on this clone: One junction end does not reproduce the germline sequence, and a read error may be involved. As DNA, the CDR3 is TGTGCCAGCAGTGAAGGGGGCACAGGGAGATTT. This sequence encodes CASSEGGTGRF. The genes are TRBV6-1 and TRBJ1-6, with D perhaps matching TRBD1 (6 bases). This CDR3 spans 11 amino acids. Germline-derived CDR1 and CDR2 are MNHNS and SASEGT.

The CDR3 spells CATNKGDSYTGELFF. In nucleotides, the CDR3 is TGTGCCACCAACAAGGGGGACAGTTACACCGGGGAGCTGTTTTTT. This chain connects TRBV15 to TRBJ2-2, with 7 bases identical to TRBD1. V lost 7 bases, J lost 3 bases, and 8 bases stayed unmatched. CDR3 length: 15 residues. Germline V CDR1 and CDR2: LNHNV, YYDKDF (reference sequence).

The CDR3 DNA sequence: TGTGCCAGTAAACCGGGACAAGTATATGAAGCTTTCTTT. Encoded protein: CASKPGQVYEAFF. J is TRBJ1-1 and V is TRBV19; a weak D match, TRBD1 (6 bases). The CDR3 contains 13 residues. Per germline, CDR1 LNHDA and CDR2 SQIVND (reference sequence). V was trimmed by 7 bases and J by 7 bases, leaving 16 bases between them.

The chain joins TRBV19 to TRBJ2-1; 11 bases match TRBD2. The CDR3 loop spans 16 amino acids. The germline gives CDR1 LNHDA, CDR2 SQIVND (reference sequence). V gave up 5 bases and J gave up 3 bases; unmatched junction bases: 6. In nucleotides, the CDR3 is TGTGCCAGTAGTCCTAGCGGGAGGTTTCTCTACAATGAGCAGTTCTTC. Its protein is CASSPSGRFLYNEQFF.

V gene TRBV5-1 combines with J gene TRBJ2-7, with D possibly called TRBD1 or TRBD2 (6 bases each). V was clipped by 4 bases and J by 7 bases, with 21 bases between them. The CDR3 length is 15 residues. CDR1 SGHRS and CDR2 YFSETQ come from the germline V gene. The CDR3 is CASSPGGHLVGEQYV. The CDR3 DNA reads TGCGCCAGCAGCCCCGGGGGACACCTCGTGGGTGAGCAGTACGTC.

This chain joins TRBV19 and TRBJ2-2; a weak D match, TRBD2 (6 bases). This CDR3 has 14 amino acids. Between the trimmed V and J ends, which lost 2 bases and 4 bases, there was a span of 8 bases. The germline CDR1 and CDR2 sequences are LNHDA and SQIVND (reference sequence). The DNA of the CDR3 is TGTGCCAGTAGTATAAGGGAGGTCACCGGGGAGCTGTTTTTT. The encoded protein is CASSIREVTGELFF.

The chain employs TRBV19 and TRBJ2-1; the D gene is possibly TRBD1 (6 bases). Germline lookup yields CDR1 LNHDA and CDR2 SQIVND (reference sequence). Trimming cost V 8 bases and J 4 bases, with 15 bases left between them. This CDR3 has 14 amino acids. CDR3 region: CASGRDNYYNEQFF. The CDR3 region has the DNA TGTGCCAGTGGCCGGGACAACTATTACAATGAGCAGTTCTTC.

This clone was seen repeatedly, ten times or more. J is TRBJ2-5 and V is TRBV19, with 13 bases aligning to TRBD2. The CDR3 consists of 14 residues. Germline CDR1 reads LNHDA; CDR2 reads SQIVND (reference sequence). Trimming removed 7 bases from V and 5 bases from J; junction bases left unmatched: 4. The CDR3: CASKETSGRETQYF. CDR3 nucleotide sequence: TGTGCCAGTAAGGAGACTAGCGGGAGGGAGACCCAGTACTTC.

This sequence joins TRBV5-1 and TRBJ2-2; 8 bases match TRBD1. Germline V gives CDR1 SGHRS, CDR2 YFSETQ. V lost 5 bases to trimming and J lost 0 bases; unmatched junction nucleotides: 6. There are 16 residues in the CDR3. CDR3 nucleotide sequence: TGCGCCAGCAGTTTCCGGACAGGGCCGAACACCGGGGAGCTGTTTTTT. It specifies CASSFRTGPNTGELFF. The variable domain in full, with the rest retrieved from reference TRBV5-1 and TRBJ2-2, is KAGVTQTPRYLIKTRGQQVTLSCSPISGHRSVSWYQQTPGQGLQFLFEYFSETQRNKGNFPGRFSGRQFSNSRSEMNVSTLELGDSALYLCASSFRTGPNTGELFFGEGSRLTVL.

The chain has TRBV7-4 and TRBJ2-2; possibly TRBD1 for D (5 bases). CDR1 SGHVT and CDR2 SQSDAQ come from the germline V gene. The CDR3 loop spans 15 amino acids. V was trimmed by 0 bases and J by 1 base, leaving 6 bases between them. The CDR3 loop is CASSLARVNTGELFF. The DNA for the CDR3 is TGTGCCAGCAGCTTAGCCAGGGTGAACACCGGGGAGCTGTTTTTT.

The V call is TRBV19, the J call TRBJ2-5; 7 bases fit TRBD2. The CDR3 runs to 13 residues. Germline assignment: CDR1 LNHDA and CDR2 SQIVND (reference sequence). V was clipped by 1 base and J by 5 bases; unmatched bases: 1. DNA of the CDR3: TGTGCCAGTAGTATAGCCGGGAGGGAGACCCAGTACTTC. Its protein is CASSIAGRETQYF.

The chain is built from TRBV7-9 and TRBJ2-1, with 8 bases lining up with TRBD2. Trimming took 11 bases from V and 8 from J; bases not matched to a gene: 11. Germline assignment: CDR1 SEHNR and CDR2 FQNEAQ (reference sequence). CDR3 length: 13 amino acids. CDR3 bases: TGTGCCGCGGCCAGCGGGAGAGGCCATGAGCAGTTCTTC. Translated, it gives CAAASGRGHEQFF.

The CDR3 here is CASSSRGGAAVGIQYF. CDR3 DNA sequence: TGTGCCAGCAGCTCCCGGGGGGGGGCCGCGGTGGGCATTCAGTACTTC. The V and J genes are TRBV7-2 and TRBJ2-4; 8 bases align to TRBD2. V was clipped by 4 bases and J by 9 bases; unmatched bases: 14. Germline assignment: CDR1 SGHTA and CDR2 FQGNSA. This CDR3 has 16 amino acids.

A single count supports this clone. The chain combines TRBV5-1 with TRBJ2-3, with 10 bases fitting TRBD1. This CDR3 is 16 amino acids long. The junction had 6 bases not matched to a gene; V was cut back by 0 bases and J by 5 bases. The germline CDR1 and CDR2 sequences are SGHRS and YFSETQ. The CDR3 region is CASSLAPGQGIDTQYF. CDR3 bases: TGCGCCAGCAGCTTGGCCCCGGGACAGGGGATAGATACGCAGTATTTT.

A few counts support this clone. CDR3 bases: TGCGCCAGCAGGGGAATGGACCAAGAGACCCAGTACTTC. It codes for CASRGMDQETQYF. The chain carries TRBV5-1 and TRBJ2-5; D gene unclear. Germline V gene sequence: CDR1 SGHRS, CDR2 YFSETQ. V lost 5 bases to trimming and J lost 0 bases, with 8 bases between them. This CDR3 is 13 amino acids long.

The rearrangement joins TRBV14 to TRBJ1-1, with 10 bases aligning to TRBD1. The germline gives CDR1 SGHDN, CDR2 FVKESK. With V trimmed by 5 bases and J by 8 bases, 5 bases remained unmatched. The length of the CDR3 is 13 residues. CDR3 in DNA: TGTGCCAGCAGCTCGCGGGACAGGGGAGAAGCTTTCTTT. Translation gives CASSSRDRGEAFF.

CDR3 region: CASSLGSLDNYRSDTQYF. The CDR3 nucleotides are TGTGCCAGCAGCTTAGGATCCCTTGACAACTACCGATCAGATACGCAGTATTTT. V is TRBV7-9 and J is TRBJ2-3; D not certain. Germline-derived CDR1 and CDR2 are SEHNR and FQNEAQ (reference sequence). This CDR3 contains 18 residues. V dropped 1 base and J dropped 4 bases, with 21 bases sitting between them.

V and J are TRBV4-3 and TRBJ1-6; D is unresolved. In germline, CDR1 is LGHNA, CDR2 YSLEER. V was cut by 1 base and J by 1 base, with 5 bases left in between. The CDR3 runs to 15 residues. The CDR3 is CASSQGASYNSPLHF. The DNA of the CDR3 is TGCGCCAGCAGCCAAGGGGCATCCTATAATTCACCCCTCCACTTT.

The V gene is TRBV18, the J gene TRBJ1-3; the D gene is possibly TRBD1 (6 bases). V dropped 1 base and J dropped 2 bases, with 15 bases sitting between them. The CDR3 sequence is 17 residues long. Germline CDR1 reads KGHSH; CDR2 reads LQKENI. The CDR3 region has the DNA TGTGCCAGCTCACCACGGGTCAGGGGAGAAGCTGGAAACACCATATATTTT. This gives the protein CASSPRVRGEAGNTIYF.

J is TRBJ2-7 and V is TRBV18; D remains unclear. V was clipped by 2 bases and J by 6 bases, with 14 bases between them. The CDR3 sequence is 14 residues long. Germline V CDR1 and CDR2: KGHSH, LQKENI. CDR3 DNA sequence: TGTGCCAGCTCACCATTGGCCGTCGCCGGCGAGCAGTACTTC. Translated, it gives CASSPLAVAGEQYF. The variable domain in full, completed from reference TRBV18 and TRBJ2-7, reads NAGVMQNPRHLVRRRGQEARLRCSPMKGHSHVYWYRQLPEEGLKFMVYLQKENIIDESGMPKERFSAEFPKEGPSILRIQQVVRGDSAAYFCASSPLAVAGEQYFGPGTRLTVT.